Given below is one T cell receptor beta chain in context. The antigen is not known. These data are taken from a study of T cell responses to AZD1222 COVID-19 vaccine. General study findings and limits: With dominance at 160-218 and 743-854, vaccine-associated CD4 TCRs spanned spike.

Produced via immunoSEQ multiplex PCR; TCRdb's table is partial and in-frame only. The table records about 190,000 clones, around 92% of them present only once. This TCR was sampled from an adult in good health. The specimen comprised peripheral blood, sampled on day 0 of AZD1222 vaccination.

As DNA, the CDR3 is TGTGCCAGCTCATTTGGGGGGCACATGAGGTCGACGCAGTATTTT. The encoded protein is CASSFGGHMRSTQYF. J is TRBJ2-3 and V is TRBV6-5; D is possibly TRBD1 or TRBD2 (6 bases each). The CDR3 runs 15 residues. The V end lost 8 bases, the J end lost 9 bases, and 24 bases lay between the germline ends. Germline V gene data show CDR1 as MNHEY and CDR2 as SVGAGI.